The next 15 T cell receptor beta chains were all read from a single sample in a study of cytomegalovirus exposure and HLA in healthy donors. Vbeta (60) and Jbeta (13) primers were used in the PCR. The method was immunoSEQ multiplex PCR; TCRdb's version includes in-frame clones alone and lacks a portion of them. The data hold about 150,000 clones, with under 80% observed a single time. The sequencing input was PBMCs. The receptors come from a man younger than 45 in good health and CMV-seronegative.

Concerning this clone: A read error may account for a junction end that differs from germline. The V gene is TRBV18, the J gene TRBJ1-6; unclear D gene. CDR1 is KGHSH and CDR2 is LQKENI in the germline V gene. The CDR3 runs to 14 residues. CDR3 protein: CASSLDAVNSPLNF. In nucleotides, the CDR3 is TGTGCCAGCTCCCTCGACGCGGTTAATTCACCCCTCAACTTT.

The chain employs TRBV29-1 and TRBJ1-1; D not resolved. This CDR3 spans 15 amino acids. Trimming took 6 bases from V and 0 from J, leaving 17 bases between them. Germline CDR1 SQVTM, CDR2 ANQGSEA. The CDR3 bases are TGCAGCGTGGCCCCCACGACGGGTTTGAACACTGAAGCTTTCTTT. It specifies CSVAPTTGLNTEAFF.

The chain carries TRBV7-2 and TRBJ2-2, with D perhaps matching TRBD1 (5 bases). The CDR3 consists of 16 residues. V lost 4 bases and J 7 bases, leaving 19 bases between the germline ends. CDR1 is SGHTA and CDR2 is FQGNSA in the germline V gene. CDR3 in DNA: TGTGCCAGCAGCTCCCAGCACTTAGACACAGGCGGGGAGCTGTTTTTT. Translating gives CASSSQHLDTGGELFF.

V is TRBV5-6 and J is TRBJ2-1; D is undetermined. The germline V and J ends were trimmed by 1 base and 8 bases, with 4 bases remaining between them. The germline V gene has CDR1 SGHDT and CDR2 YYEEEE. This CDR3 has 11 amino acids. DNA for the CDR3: TGTGCCAGCAGCTTGACGGATGAGCAGTTCTTC. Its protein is CASSLTDEQFF.

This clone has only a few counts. The CDR3 spells CASSLTGSGGPSYNEQFF. The DNA for the CDR3 is TGTGCCAGCAGCCTCACCGGGAGCGGGGGGCCCTCCTACAATGAGCAGTTCTTC. The chain carries TRBV7-9 and TRBJ2-1, with 9 bases matching TRBD2. CDR3 length: 18 residues. Trimming removed 5 bases from V and 0 bases from J; junction bases left unmatched: 11. CDR1 and CDR2 from the germline V gene are SEHNR and FQNEAQ (reference sequence).

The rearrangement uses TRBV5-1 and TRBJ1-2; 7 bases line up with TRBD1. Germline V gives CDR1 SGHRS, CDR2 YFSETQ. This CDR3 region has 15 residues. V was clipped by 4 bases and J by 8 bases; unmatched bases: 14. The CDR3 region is CASSPRTGRGGGYTF. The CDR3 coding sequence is TGCGCCAGCAGCCCCCGGACAGGTCGAGGGGGAGGCTACACCTTC. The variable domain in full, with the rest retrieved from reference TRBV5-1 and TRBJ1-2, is KAGVTQTPRYLIKTRGQQVTLSCSPISGHRSVSWYQQTPGQGLQFLFEYFSETQRNKGNFPGRFSGRQFSNSRSEMNVSTLELGDSALYLCASSPRTGRGGGYTFGSGTRLTVV.

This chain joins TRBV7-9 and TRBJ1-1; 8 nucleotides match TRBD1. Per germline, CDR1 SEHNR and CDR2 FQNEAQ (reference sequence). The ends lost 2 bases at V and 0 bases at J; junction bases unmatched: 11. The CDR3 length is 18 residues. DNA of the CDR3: TGTGCCAGCAGCTTATCTTTGTCGGGACAGGCTTTGAACACTGAAGCTTTCTTT. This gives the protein CASSLSLSGQALNTEAFF.

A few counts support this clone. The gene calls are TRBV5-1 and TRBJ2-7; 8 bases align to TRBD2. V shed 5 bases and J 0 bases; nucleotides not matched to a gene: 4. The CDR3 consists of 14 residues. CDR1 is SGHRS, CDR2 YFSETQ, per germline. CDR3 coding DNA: TGCGCCAGCAGTGCCGGGGGGGGCTCCTACGAGCAGTACTTC. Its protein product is CASSAGGGSYEQYF. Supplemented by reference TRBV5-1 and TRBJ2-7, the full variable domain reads KAGVTQTPRYLIKTRGQQVTLSCSPISGHRSVSWYQQTPGQGLQFLFEYFSETQRNKGNFPGRFSGRQFSNSRSEMNVSTLELGDSALYLCASSAGGGSYEQYFGPGTRLTVT.

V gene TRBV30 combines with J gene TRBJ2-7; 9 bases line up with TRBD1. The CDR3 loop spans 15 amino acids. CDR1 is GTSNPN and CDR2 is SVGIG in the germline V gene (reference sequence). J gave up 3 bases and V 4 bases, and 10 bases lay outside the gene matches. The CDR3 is CAWIRPRDRDYEQYF. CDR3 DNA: TGTGCCTGGATCAGACCCCGGGACAGGGACTACGAGCAGTACTTC.

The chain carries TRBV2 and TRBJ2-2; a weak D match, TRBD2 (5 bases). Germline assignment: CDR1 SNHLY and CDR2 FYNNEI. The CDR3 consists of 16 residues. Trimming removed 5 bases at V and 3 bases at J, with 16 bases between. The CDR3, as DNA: TGTGCCAGCAGTAATGATCGACTATTCGACACCGGGGAGCTGTTTTTT. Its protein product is CASSNDRLFDTGELFF. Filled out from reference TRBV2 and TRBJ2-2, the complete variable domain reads EPEVTQTPSHQVTQMGQEVILRCVPISNHLYFYWYRQILGQKVEFLVSFYNNEISEKSEIFDDQFSVERPDGSNFTLKIRSTKLEDSAMYFCASSNDRLFDTGELFFGEGSRLTVL.

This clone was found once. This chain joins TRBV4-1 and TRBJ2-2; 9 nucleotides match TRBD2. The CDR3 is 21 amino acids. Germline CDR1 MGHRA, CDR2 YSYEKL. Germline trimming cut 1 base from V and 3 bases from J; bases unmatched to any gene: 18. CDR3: CASSQVGLGGRGGRDTGELFF. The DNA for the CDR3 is TGCGCCAGCAGCCAAGTGGGGTTGGGAGGGCGGGGGGGCCGCGACACCGGGGAGCTGTTTTTT.

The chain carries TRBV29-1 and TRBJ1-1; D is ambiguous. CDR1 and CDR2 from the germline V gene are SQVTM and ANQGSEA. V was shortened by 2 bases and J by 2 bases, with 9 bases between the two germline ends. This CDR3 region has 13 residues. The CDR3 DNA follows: TGCAGCGTTGAACCGAATACTAACACTGAAGCTTTCTTT. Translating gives CSVEPNTNTEAFF.

DNA of the CDR3: TGTGCCAGCAGCCAAGGCGGAGACCTAGCCGCCTACGAGCAGTACTTC. It is translated as CASSQGGDLAAYEQYF. The V gene is TRBV4-2, the J gene TRBJ2-7; TRBD2 is a possible D gene (5 bases). CDR3 length equals 16 residues. Germline assignment: CDR1 LGHNA and CDR2 YNFKEQ. V was trimmed by 1 base and J by 2 bases, leaving 15 bases between them.

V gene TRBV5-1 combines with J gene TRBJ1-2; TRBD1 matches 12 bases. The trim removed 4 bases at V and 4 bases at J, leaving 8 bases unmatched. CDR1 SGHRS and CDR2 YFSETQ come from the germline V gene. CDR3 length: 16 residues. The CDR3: CASSQGQGASSYGYTF. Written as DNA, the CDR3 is TGCGCCAGCAGCCAGGGACAGGGGGCGAGCAGCTATGGCTACACCTTC.

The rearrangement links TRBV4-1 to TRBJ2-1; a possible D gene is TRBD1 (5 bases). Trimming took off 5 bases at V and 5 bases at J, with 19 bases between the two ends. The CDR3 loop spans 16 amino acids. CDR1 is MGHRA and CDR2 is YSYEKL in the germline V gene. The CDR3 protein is CASSLPPDTGHNEQFF. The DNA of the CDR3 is TGCGCCAGCAGCTTGCCTCCGGACACTGGCCACAATGAGCAGTTCTTC.